This TCR beta chain was observed in a study of identical twins. Study-wide results and caveats: Monozygotic twins shared more out-of-frame TCR alpha than recombination models predicted.

V lost 4 bases to trimming and J lost 1 base, with 20 bases between them. Germline V CDR1 and CDR2: LGHDT, YNNKEL (reference sequence). CDR3 length equals 18 residues. TCRdb recomputed calls from the 5' RACE reads with MiXCR, one row per CDR3 protein. This sample has hundreds of thousands of distinct CDR3 sequences; 18% occur once, and the top ten carry 13%. This clonotype has more than one count but fewer than ten. The antigen is unknown. The same sample was also studied in work on T cells expressing NK-cell markers. That report notes: Obtained from sorted CD3+CD56+NKG2C+, CD3+CD56+NKG2C- and CD3+CD56-NKG2C+ T cells were the TCR beta repertoires. Restriction of sorting to alpha-beta TCR T cells was accomplished in several experiments using an anti-gamma-delta TCR antibody. What remained unclear was the HCMV specificity of expanded NKG2C+ T cell clones.

Material: PBMCs. J is TRBJ1-5 and V is TRBV3-1; unclear D gene. The source of this sequence is a woman aged 18-29 years in good health. The CDR3: CASSRGFSRAGSNQPQHF. CDR3 DNA sequence: TGTGCCAGCAGCCGGGGATTTTCCCGTGCTGGGAGCAATCAGCCCCAGCATTTT.